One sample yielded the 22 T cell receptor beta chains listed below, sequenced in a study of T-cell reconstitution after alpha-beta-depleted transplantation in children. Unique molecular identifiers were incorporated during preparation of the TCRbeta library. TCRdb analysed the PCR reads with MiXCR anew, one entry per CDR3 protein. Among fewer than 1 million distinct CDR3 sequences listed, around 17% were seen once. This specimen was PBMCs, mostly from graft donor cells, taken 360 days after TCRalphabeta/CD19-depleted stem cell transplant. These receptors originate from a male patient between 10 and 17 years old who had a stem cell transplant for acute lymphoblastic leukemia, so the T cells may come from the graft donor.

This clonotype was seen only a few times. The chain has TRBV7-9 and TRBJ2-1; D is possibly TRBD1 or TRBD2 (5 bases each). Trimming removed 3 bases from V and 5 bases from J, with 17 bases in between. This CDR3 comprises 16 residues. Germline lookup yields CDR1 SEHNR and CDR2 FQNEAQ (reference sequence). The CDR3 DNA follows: TGTGCCAGCAGCTTGGACAAGGGACGCAGAAACAATGAGCAGTTCTTC. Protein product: CASSLDKGRRNNEQFF.

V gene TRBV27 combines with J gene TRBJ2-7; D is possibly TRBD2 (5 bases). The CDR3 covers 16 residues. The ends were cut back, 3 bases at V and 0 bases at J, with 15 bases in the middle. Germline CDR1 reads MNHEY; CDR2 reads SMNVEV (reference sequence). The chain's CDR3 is CASSFSNRGSSYEQYF. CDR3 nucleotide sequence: TGTGCCAGCAGTTTTTCCAACCGAGGGAGCTCCTACGAGCAGTACTTC.

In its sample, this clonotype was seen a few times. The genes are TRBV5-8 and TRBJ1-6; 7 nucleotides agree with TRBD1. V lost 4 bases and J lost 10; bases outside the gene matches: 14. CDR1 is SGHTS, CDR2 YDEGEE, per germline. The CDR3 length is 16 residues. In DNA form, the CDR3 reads TGTGCCAGCAGCCAACGTCGACAGGGTCGACAATCACCCCTCCACTTT. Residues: CASSQRRQGRQSPLHF.

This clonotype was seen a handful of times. The CDR3 sequence: CASSLLGLAGGEQFF. The CDR3 DNA sequence: TGTGCCAGCAGTTTATTGGGACTAGCGGGAGGGGAGCAGTTCTTC. The chain couples TRBV28 to TRBJ2-1; the match to TRBD2 covers 16 bases. V shed 1 base and J 10 bases; nucleotides not matched to a gene: 1. The CDR3 runs 15 residues. From germline, CDR1 is MDHEN and CDR2 SYDVKM.

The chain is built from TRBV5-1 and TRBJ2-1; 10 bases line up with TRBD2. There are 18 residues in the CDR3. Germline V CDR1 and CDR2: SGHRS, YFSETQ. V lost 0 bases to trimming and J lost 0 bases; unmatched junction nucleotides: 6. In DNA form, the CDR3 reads TGCGCCAGCAGCTTGGATACTCTAGCGGGAGCCTCCTACAATGAGCAGTTCTTC. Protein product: CASSLDTLAGASYNEQFF.

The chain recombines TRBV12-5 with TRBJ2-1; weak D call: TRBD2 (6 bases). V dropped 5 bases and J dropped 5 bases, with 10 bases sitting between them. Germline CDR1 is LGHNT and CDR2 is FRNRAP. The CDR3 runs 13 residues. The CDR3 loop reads CASGLRGNNEQFF. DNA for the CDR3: TGTGCTAGTGGTCTCCGGGGGAACAATGAGCAGTTCTTC.

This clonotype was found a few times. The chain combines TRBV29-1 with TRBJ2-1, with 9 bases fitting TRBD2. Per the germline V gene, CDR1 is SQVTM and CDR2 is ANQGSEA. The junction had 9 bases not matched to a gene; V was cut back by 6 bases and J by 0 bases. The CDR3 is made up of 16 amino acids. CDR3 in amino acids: CSVPARLADSYNEQFF. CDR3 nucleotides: TGCAGCGTCCCCGCGCGACTAGCGGACTCCTACAATGAGCAGTTCTTC.

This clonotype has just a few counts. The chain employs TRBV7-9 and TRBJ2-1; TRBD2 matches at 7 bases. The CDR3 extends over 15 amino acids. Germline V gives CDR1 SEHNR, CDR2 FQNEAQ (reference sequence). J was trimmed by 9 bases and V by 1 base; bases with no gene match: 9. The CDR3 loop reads CASSLVGGSVFEQFF. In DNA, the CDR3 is TGTGCCAGCAGCTTAGTTGGCGGGAGCGTTTTTGAGCAGTTCTTC.

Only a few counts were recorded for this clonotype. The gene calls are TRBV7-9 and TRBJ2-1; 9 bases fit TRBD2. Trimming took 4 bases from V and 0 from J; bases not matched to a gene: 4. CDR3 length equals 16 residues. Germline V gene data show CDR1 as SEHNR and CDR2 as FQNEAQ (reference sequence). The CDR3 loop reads CASSWQLAGSYNEQFF. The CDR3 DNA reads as TGTGCCAGCAGCTGGCAACTAGCGGGCTCCTACAATGAGCAGTTCTTC.

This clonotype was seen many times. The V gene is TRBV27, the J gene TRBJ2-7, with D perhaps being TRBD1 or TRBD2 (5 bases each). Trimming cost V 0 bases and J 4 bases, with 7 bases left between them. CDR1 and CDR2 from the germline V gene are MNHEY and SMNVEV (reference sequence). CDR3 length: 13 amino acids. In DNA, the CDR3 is TGTGCCAGCAGTTTATCGAGGGGATACGAGCAGTACTTC. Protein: CASSLSRGYEQYF.

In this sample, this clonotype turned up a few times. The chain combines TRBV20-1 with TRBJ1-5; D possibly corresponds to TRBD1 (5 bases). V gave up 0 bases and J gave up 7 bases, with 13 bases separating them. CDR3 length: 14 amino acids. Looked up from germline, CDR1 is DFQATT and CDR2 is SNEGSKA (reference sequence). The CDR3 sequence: CSAREGPSAQPQHF. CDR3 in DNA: TGCAGTGCTAGAGAGGGACCATCGGCGCAGCCCCAGCATTTT.

CDR3 DNA: TGTGCCAGCAGTGAAGCGCCCGGGGGGGACCAAGAGACCCAGTACTTC. Amino acid sequence: CASSEAPGGDQETQYF. The J gene is TRBJ2-5, the V gene TRBV2; TRBD2 matches 8 bases. This CDR3 spans 16 amino acids. Losses at the gene ends were 0 bases for V and 0 bases for J; bases not matched to a gene: 3. CDR1 SNHLY and CDR2 FYNNEI come from the germline V gene.

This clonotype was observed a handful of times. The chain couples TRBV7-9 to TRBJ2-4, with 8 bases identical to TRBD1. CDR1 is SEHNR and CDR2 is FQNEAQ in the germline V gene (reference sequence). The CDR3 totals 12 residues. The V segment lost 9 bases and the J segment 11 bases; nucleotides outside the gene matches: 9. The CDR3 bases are TGTGCCAGACCGACAGGGGCCCTCCTTCAGTACTTC. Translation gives CARPTGALLQYF.

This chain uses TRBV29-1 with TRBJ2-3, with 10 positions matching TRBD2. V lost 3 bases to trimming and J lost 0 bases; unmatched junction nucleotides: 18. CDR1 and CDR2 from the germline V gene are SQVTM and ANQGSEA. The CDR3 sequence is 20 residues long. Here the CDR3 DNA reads TGCAGCGTTGACCCGTCGTTACTAGCGGGATACCCCCCTAGCACAGATACGCAGTATTTT. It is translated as CSVDPSLLAGYPPSTDTQYF.

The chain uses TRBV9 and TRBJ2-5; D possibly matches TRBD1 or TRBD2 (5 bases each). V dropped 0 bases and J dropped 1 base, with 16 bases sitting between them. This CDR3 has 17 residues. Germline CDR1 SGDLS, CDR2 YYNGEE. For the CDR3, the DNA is TGTGCCAGCAGCGTAGAAGGAAACATGGGACCCCAAGAGACCCAGTACTTC. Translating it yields CASSVEGNMGPQETQYF.

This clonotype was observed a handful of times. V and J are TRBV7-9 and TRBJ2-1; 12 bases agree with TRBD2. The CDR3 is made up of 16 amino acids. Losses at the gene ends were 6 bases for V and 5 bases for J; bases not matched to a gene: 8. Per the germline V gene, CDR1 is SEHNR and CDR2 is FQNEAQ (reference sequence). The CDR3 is CASRPLLAGGNNEQFF. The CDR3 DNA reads TGTGCCAGCAGGCCCCTTCTAGCGGGAGGGAACAATGAGCAGTTCTTC.

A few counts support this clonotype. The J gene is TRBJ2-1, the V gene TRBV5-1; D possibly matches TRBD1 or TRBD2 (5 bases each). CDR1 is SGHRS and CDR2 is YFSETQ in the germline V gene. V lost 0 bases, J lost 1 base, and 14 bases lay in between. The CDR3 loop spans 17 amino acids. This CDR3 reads CASSLAIHRRSYNEQFF. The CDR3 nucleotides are TGCGCCAGCAGCTTGGCCATACACAGGAGGTCCTACAATGAGCAGTTCTTC.

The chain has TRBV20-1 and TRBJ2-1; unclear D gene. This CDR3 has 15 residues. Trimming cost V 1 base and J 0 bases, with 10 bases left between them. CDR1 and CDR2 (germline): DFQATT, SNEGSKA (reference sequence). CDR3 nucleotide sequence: TGCAGTGCTAGAGGGAGAGGACCCTCCTACAATGAGCAGTTCTTC. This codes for CSARGRGPSYNEQFF.

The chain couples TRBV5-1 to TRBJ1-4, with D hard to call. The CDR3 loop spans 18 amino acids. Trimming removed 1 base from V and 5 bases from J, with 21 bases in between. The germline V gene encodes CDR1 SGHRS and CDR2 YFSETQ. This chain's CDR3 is CASSLLGVRTMGNEKLFF. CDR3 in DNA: TGCGCCAGCAGCTTGCTTGGTGTCAGGACGATGGGAAATGAAAAACTGTTTTTT.

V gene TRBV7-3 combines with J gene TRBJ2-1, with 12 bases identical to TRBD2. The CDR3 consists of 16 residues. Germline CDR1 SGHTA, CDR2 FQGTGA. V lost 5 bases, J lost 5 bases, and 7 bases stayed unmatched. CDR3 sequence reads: CASSTTSGGSHNEQFF. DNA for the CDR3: TGTGCCAGCAGCACCACTAGCGGGGGGTCCCACAATGAGCAGTTCTTC.

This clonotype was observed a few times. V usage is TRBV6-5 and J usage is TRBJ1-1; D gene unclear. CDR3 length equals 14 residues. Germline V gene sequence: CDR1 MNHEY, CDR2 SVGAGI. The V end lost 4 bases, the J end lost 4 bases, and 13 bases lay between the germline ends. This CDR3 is CASSSPGWFTEAFF. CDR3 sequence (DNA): TGTGCCAGCAGTTCTCCCGGGTGGTTCACTGAAGCTTTCTTT.

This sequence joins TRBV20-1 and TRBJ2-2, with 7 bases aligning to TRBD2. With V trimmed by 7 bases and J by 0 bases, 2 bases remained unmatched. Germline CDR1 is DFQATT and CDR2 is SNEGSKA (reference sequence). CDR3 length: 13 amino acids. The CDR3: CSGLAANTGELFF. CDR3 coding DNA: TGCAGTGGACTAGCCGCGAACACCGGGGAGCTGTTTTTT.